These 5 T cell receptor beta chains originate from one sample sequenced in a study of control samples from healthy donors and cancer patients. Here immunoSEQ multiplex PCR was the method, and the copy in TCRdb shows in-frame clones only, minus some. The sample lists 100,000 to 150,000 clones, roughly 92% occurring once. Sequencing input: PBMCs. The receptors come from a man older than 75 with head and neck cancer.

This clone has only one observation. V usage is TRBV4-1 and J usage is TRBJ2-5; maybe TRBD1 (5 bases). Germline V lookup: CDR1 MGHRA, CDR2 YSYEKL. This CDR3 has 13 amino acids. Trimming stripped 5 bases from V and 5 bases from J, with 12 bases between. Here the CDR3 reads CASSDSVWETQYF. CDR3 in DNA: TGCGCCAGCAGCGACAGTGTCTGGGAGACCCAGTACTTC.

CDR3 protein: CASSLGLNNEQFF. The CDR3 DNA reads as TGTGCCAGCAGTTTAGGGCTCAACAATGAGCAGTTCTTC. This chain uses TRBV12-3 or TRBV12-4 with TRBJ2-1, with unresolved D. The CDR3 contains 13 residues. The V end was cut by 1 base, the J end by 5 bases, with 6 bases between.

The rearrangement links TRBV18 to TRBJ2-2; D not certain. Deletions cut 3 bases from V and 0 bases from J, with 8 bases between. The V gene's germline CDR1 is KGHSH and CDR2 LQKENI. This CDR3 comprises 15 residues. The CDR3 is CASSPGLPNTGELFF. CDR3 coding DNA: TGTGCCAGCTCACCGGGGTTACCGAACACCGGGGAGCTGTTTTTT.

This clone was observed a single time. The chain employs TRBV7-6 and TRBJ2-3; possibly TRBD1 or TRBD2 for D (6 bases each). CDR3 size: 15 residues. V lost 5 bases, J lost 9 bases, and 21 bases lay in between. The germline V gene encodes CDR1 SGHVS and CDR2 FNYEAQ. CDR3 sequence reads: CASSGRPGAPQTQYF. The CDR3 coding sequence is TGTGCCAGCAGCGGGCGACCGGGGGCGCCCCAGACGCAGTATTTT.

The chain recombines TRBV4-2 with TRBJ2-7; D gene ambiguous. The V gene's germline CDR1 is LGHNA and CDR2 YNFKEQ. This CDR3 contains 17 residues. Trimming shortened V by 4 bases and J by 6 bases, and 25 bases separated the two germline ends. Here the CDR3 reads CASSPFHGRGVQSEQYF. CDR3 DNA sequence: TGTGCCAGCAGCCCCTTTCACGGGCGCGGTGTACAAAGCGAGCAGTACTTC.